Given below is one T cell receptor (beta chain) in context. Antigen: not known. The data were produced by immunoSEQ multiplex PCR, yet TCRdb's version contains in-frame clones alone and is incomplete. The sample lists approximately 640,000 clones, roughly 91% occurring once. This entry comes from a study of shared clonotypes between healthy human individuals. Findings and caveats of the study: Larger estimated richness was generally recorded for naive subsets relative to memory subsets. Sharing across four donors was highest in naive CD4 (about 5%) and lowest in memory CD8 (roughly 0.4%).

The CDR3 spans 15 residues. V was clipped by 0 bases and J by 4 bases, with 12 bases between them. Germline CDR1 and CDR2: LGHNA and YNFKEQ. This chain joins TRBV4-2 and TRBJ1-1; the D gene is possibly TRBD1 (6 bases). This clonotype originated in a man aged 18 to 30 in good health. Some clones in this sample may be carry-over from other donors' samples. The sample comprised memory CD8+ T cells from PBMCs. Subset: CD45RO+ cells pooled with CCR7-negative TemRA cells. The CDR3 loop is CASSQDVQGSTEAFF. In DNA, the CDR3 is TGTGCCAGCAGCCAAGATGTGCAGGGGAGCACTGAAGCTTTCTTT.